This TCR beta chain emerged from a study of cytomegalovirus exposure and HLA in healthy donors. Overall study findings and caveats: In an earlier analysis, in under 700 donors, most V segments appeared productive either ~90% or ~30% of the time.

The primer mix had 60 Vbeta and 13 Jbeta primers. Assay used: immunoSEQ multiplex PCR; TCRdb lists only in-frame clones, some missing. The data hold 65,000 to 100,000 clones, with 75% to 80% observed a single time. The germline gives CDR1 KGHSH, CDR2 LQKENI. The CDR3 runs 13 residues. V lost 3 bases, J lost 3 bases, and 8 bases lay in between. As for this clone: Its matching antigen is unknown.

This rearrangement joins TRBV18 to TRBJ2-5; no clear D gene. The clonotype originates from a female donor in good health and CMV-seronegative. The specimen was PBMCs. The CDR3: CASSPFGEETQYF. The CDR3 nucleotides are TGTGCCAGCTCACCTTTCGGAGAAGAGACCCAGTACTTC.